Shown below are 2 T cell receptor beta chains from a single sample sequenced in a study of blood T cell repertoires in COVID-19. Libraries were prepared by immunoSEQ multiplex PCR; TCRdb keeps only in-frame clonotypes and omits some of them. The table includes 200,000 to 250,000 clones, about 81% detected once. The source material was peripheral blood. The receptors shown here come from a woman of 80 years or more with COVID-19, enrolled during active disease.

The V call is TRBV7-9, the J call TRBJ1-2, with D possibly being TRBD1 (6 bases). This CDR3 comprises 13 residues. CDR1 and CDR2 (germline): SEHNR, FQNEAQ (reference sequence). Between the trimmed V and J ends, which lost 5 bases and 9 bases, there was a span of 16 bases. CDR3 DNA: TGTGCCAGCAGCCAGAGAAGTACAGGGAGCTACACCTTC. Translating it yields CASSQRSTGSYTF.

The rearrangement joins TRBV5-6 to TRBJ1-1, with 10 bases fitting TRBD1. V dropped 1 base and J dropped 2; count of bases not matched to a gene: 5. The germline gives CDR1 SGHDT, CDR2 YYEEEE. This CDR3 is 16 amino acids long. This CDR3 reads CASSLLGQGRNTEAFF. The CDR3, as DNA: TGTGCCAGCAGCTTGTTGGGACAGGGGCGAAACACTGAAGCTTTCTTT.